The T cell receptor beta chain under discussion was sequenced for a study of blood T cell repertoires in COVID-19 (dated by TCRdb to the early 2020s). As for the study more broadly: Samples from collaborators originated in the United States, Italy and Spain and spanned both the acute and convalescent phases of COVID-19. The repertoires were made available in a free public database intended to serve as a resource for research on the immune response to SARS-CoV-2. Nearly every sample came with metadata listing a de-identified subject ID, COVID-19 status, age in years and sex. Where HLA class I and class II types were available, the types were taken from metadata supplied by the sample provider, not from assay-based typing. The prospective study material was composed of cDNA or gDNA derived from T cells, B-cell-depleted T cells, or PBMCs. Subjects who had been exposed to COVID-19, were actively infected with it, or had recovered from it provided the deeply sampled blood TCRbeta repertoires that made up the dataset. Samples were obtained from the ongoing ImmuneRACE study (first 160 participants) and from 1,000 to 1,500 subjects provided by 6 global collaborators.

What the work shows at the level of the full study, not this receptor alone: Clinical and demographic metadata were provided uncurated, with the amount varying by source and participant.

The collaborating institutions used their own protocols to collect whole blood in K2EDTA tubes. For TCRbeta analysis, collaborator samples were shipped as frozen whole blood, as isolated PBMCs, or as DNA extracted from either sample type. About this clone itself: Its antigen target is currently unknown. There are no base qualities to consult, and no much larger clone falls within one base.

TCRbeta CDR3 regions were amplified from genomic DNA by means of the immunoSEQ Assay, a bias-controlled multiplex PCR. The published analysis was carried out like this. The number of nucleated cells in each sample was estimated from the amplification of reference gene primers within the assay. Sequence reads were collapsed and filtered to measure the absolute abundance of every unique TCRbeta CDR3 rearrangement. For each sample, productive Simpson clonality was calculated as the square root of Simpson's diversity index over productive rearrangements. TCRdb obtained this table from immuneACCESS and retained in-frame rearrangements with V and J assigned. These tables miss some clones; where compared with another copy, unresolved V genes account for less than half of the shortfall, and the remainder is unexplained. V and J calls and clone size are given by that table; D and trimming were obtained from the DNA. Counted in this sample were 200,000 to 300,000 clones; roughly four fifths of them appeared once. The top ten constitute roughly 9.6% of the sample.

The clonotype comes from a woman older than 75 with acute or convalescent COVID-19. Sequenced input: peripheral blood.

This receptor carries the CDR3 CASSLRGQGVNTEAFF. The sequenced DNA is TGTGCCAGCAGCTTGCGGGGACAGGGGGTGAACACTGAAGCTTTCTTT. The rearrangement combines TRBV5-5 with TRBJ1-1; 11 nucleotides in the junction match TRBD1. V is cut back by 1 base and J by 0 bases, with 2 bases in the junction unmatched. Via the germline V gene (reference sequence), CDR1 is SGHKS and CDR2 YYEKEE. The CDR3 holds 16 amino acids from the cysteine to the phenylalanine. Only CDR3 DNA remains: 48 bases, in frame from the first base.